The source of this TCR beta chain is a study of cytomegalovirus exposure and HLA in healthy donors. Germline trimming cut 3 bases from V and 0 bases from J; bases unmatched to any gene: 4. Germline V gene lookup returns CDR1 SGHRS and CDR2 YFSETQ. The CDR3 length is 15 residues. This clone has more than one count but fewer than ten. The antigen is unknown. Study-wide findings and caveats: Later, TCR association rates were found to vary by HLA locus, highest for DRB1 and lowest for HLA-C.

The PCR made use of 60 Vbeta and 13 Jbeta primers. Profiled with immunoSEQ multiplex PCR; TCRdb holds only in-frame clones, not every one. The sample shows approximately 150,000 clones, approximately 68% of them seen only once. This receptor was taken from a man in his 60s in good health and CMV-seronegative. Sequenced sample: PBMCs. J is TRBJ2-7 and V is TRBV5-1, with 9 bases fitting TRBD1. The CDR3 region has the DNA TGCGCCAGCAGCTCGGGACAGGGAGTCTCCTACGAGCAGTACTTC. It codes for CASSSGQGVSYEQYF.